The next 25 T cell receptor beta chains were all read from a single sample in a study of PD-1 blockade in classical Hodgkin lymphoma. Data came from immunoSEQ multiplex PCR; TCRdb stores just in-frame clones and leaves some out. This sample has approximately 60,000 clones; more than 90% occur once, and the top ten carry about 9.6%. Exposure to brentuximab vedotin varied, and each patient had relapsed following autologous stem cell transplantation. The sequencing used peripheral blood mononuclear cells (PBMCs), collected at baseline. Source of these receptors: a human donor with classical Hodgkin lymphoma.

The chain links TRBV7-2 to TRBJ2-7; no clear D. The CDR3 consists of 15 residues. Germline lookup yields CDR1 SGHTA and CDR2 FQGNSA. V was cut by 1 base and J by 2 bases, with 12 bases left in between. The CDR3 is CASSLGELLPYEQYF. The CDR3 DNA reads as TGTGCCAGCAGCTTAGGAGAGTTACTACCCTACGAGCAGTACTTC.

The chain has TRBV7-8 and TRBJ1-5, with D tentatively TRBD1 (5 bases). V shed 4 bases and J shed 0 bases, with 10 bases lying between them. The CDR3 extends over 15 amino acids. Germline V gives CDR1 SGHVS, CDR2 FQNEAQ. CDR3 DNA: TGTGCCAGCAGCTCACGGGGGAATAGCAATCAGCCCCAGCATTTT. Its protein product is CASSSRGNSNQPQHF. The whole variable domain, filled in from reference TRBV7-8 and TRBJ1-5, reads GAGVSQSPRYKVAKRGQDVALRCDPISGHVSLFWYQQALGQGPEFLTYFQNEAQLDKSGLPSDRFFAERPEGSVSTLKIQRTQQEDSAVYLCASSSRGNSNQPQHFGDGTRLSIL.

The genes are TRBV18 and TRBJ1-2; the D is unclear. The CDR3 covers 16 residues. V was shortened by 6 bases and J by 0 bases, with 17 bases between the two germline ends. Germline V gene sequence: CDR1 KGHSH, CDR2 LQKENI. The DNA for the CDR3 is TGTGCCAGCTCCGAACACCCGGGCAAAGCTAACTATGGCTACACCTTC. It specifies CASSEHPGKANYGYTF.

The chain employs TRBV6-6 and TRBJ2-1, with TRBD2 identical over 14 bases. The CDR3 totals 15 residues. V lost 6 bases and J lost 9; bases outside the gene matches: 7. Germline CDR1 is MNHNY and CDR2 is SVGAGI (reference sequence). CDR3 in amino acids: CASRRGTSGSAEQFF. CDR3 nucleotide sequence: TGTGCCAGCAGAAGAGGGACTAGCGGGAGTGCTGAGCAGTTCTTC.

This clone appeared a single time. The rearrangement uses TRBV4-2 and TRBJ2-4; 10 positions match TRBD1. Germline CDR1 reads LGHNA; CDR2 reads YNFKEQ. The CDR3 extends over 18 amino acids. Trimming took 0 bases from V and 4 from J; bases not matched to a gene: 9. CDR3 nucleotides: TGTGCCAGCAGCCAAGACCGGCCGACAGGGGGCGTTAAAAACATTCAGTACTTC. Translating it yields CASSQDRPTGGVKNIQYF.

The chain has TRBV5-5 and TRBJ2-5, with TRBD1 matching 9 bases. CDR1 is SGHKS, CDR2 YYEKEE, per germline (reference sequence). This CDR3 spans 13 amino acids. V lost 4 bases, J lost 5 bases, and 3 bases stayed unmatched. The CDR3, as DNA: TGTGCCAGCAGCACAGGGGGCGATGAGACCCAGTACTTC. Protein product: CASSTGGDETQYF. Full variable domain (remainder filled in from reference TRBV5-5 and TRBJ2-5): DAGVTQSPTHLIKTRGQQVTLRCSPISGHKSVSWYQQVLGQGPQFIFQYYEKEERGRGNFPDRFSARQFPNYSSELNVNALLLGDSALYLCASSTGGDETQYFGPGTRLLVL.

V gene TRBV19 combines with J gene TRBJ1-2; 7 nucleotides match TRBD1. J gave up 2 bases and V 4 bases, and 16 bases lay outside the gene matches. The germline gives CDR1 LNHDA, CDR2 SQIVND (reference sequence). The CDR3 consists of 18 residues. The CDR3 sequence: CASSTWVDRRTSNYGYTF. The CDR3 nucleotides read TGTGCCAGTAGTACGTGGGTGGACAGGCGGACATCGAACTATGGCTACACCTTC.

In its sample, this clone was seen once. The rearrangement links TRBV2 to TRBJ2-1; D might be TRBD1 or TRBD2, each matching 5 bases. Germline V gives CDR1 SNHLY, CDR2 FYNNEI. Trimming left V 0 bases short and J 2 bases short, with 8 bases between. This CDR3 has 15 amino acids. The DNA for the CDR3 is TGTGCCAGCAGTGAAGCGGGGGTACCCTACAATGAGCAGTTCTTC. This encodes CASSEAGVPYNEQFF.

V and J are TRBV29-1 and TRBJ2-2; D remains ambiguous. V was pared by 5 bases and J by 8 bases, with 12 bases between. Germline CDR1 and CDR2: SQVTM and ANQGSEA. This CDR3 comprises 12 residues. CDR3 residues: CSVSDPPGELFF. CDR3 DNA sequence: TGCAGCGTTTCGGACCCCCCGGGGGAGCTGTTTTTT.

This clone showed up just once. The chain links TRBV6-1 to TRBJ2-7, with D perhaps matching TRBD2 (7 bases). Germline CDR1 is MNHNS and CDR2 is SASEGT. CDR3 length equals 14 residues. The V end lost 7 bases, the J end lost 4 bases, and 17 bases lay between the germline ends. For the CDR3, the DNA is TGTGCCAGCAAGAGCGGGACACTTACTTACGAGCAGTACTTC. Translated, it gives CASKSGTLTYEQYF.

This clone was observed once. The J gene is TRBJ2-5, the V gene TRBV7-8; no firm D call. The CDR3 is made up of 15 amino acids. CDR1 is SGHVS, CDR2 FQNEAQ, per germline. Trimming stripped 0 bases from V and 5 bases from J, with 13 bases between. For the CDR3, the DNA is TGTGCCAGCAGCTTAGCGGGTTGGGTGGAGGAGACCCAGTACTTC. Protein product: CASSLAGWVEETQYF.

This sequence joins TRBV6-5 and TRBJ2-7, with TRBD2 matching over 13 bases. V shed 6 bases and J 3 bases; nucleotides not matched to a gene: 5. This CDR3 spans 15 amino acids. Germline loops: CDR1 MNHEY, CDR2 SVGAGI. In DNA form, the CDR3 reads TGTGCCAGCAGAGCACTAGCGGGAGGGTACTACGAGCAGTACTTC. Amino acid sequence: CASRALAGGYYEQYF.

This clone showed up just once. The rearrangement links TRBV19 to TRBJ2-3; TRBD1 might be the D (5 bases). Trimming removed 8 bases from V and 8 bases from J, with 14 bases in between. CDR3 size: 12 residues. CDR1 LNHDA and CDR2 SQIVND come from the germline V gene (reference sequence). The CDR3 is CASQGPPGTQYF. CDR3 sequence (DNA): TGTGCCAGTCAGGGCCCGCCGGGTACGCAGTATTTT.

In the case of this clone: A junction boundary mismatches the germline segment, possibly from a read error. Other DNA sequences within the sample encode an identical CDR3. The V and J genes are TRBV19 and TRBJ2-1; tentatively, D is TRBD1 or TRBD2 (5 bases each). This CDR3 has 15 residues. Germline V gives CDR1 LNHDA, CDR2 SQIVND (reference sequence). The CDR3 is CASSIGTSTYNEQFF. Written as DNA, the CDR3 is TGTGCCAGCAGTATAGGGACCAGTACCTACAATGAGCAGTTCTTC.

The count of this clone is one. The chain joins TRBV5-4 to TRBJ2-7; D is tentatively TRBD1 or TRBD2 (5 bases each). Looked up from germline, CDR1 is SGHNT and CDR2 is YYREEE (reference sequence). The germline V and J ends were trimmed by 0 bases and 4 bases, with 11 bases remaining between them. The CDR3 has 14 amino acids. CDR3 residues: CASSLGDLRYEQYF. The CDR3 nucleotides are TGTGCCAGCAGCTTGGGGGACCTGCGGTACGAGCAGTACTTC.

V gene TRBV4-1 combines with J gene TRBJ2-7, with TRBD1 as a possible D gene (5 bases). V was pared by 2 bases and J by 6 bases, with 11 bases between. Looked up from germline, CDR1 is MGHRA and CDR2 is YSYEKL. The CDR3 extends over 13 amino acids. CDR3 sequence reads: CASSQLQESEQYF. As DNA, the CDR3 is TGCGCCAGCAGCCAATTACAGGAAAGCGAGCAGTACTTC.

The rearrangement joins TRBV2 to TRBJ2-3; 8 bases line up with TRBD1. V lost 9 bases to trimming and J lost 1 base; unmatched junction nucleotides: 0. The CDR3 covers 12 residues. The germline V gene has CDR1 SNHLY and CDR2 FYNNEI. In nucleotides, the CDR3 is TGTGCCAGGGACAGGGGCACAGATACGCAGTATTTT. This translates into CARDRGTDTQYF.

The chain carries TRBV7-6 and TRBJ2-5; 9 bases map to TRBD1. CDR1 and CDR2 (germline): SGHVS, FNYEAQ. The CDR3 has 17 amino acids. Trimming at V came to 1 base and at J to 7 bases, leaving 13 bases not matched to a gene. In DNA, the CDR3 is TGTGCCAGCAGCTTAGGCCCCCGGACAGGGGCAACCGGGACCCAGTACTTC. It specifies CASSLGPRTGATGTQYF.

The V and J genes are TRBV7-9 and TRBJ1-1; 8 bases agree with TRBD1. CDR1 is SEHNR, CDR2 FQNEAQ, per germline (reference sequence). V was pared by 4 bases and J by 8 bases, with 12 bases of the junction left unmatched. CDR3 length: 15 amino acids. CDR3 DNA: TGTGCCAGCAGCTACAAAAAACACGACAGGGGAGAAGCTTTCTTT. This gives the protein CASSYKKHDRGEAFF.

The rearrangement joins TRBV28 to TRBJ2-3, with D perhaps matching TRBD2 (7 bases). CDR1 and CDR2 (germline): MDHEN, SYDVKM. V lost 3 bases and J lost 2, with 24 bases in between. The CDR3 extends over 19 amino acids. The CDR3, as DNA: TGTGCCAGCAGTTTGGAGGGGGGACTAAAGCCGAAATACACAGATACGCAGTATTTT. As protein: CASSLEGGLKPKYTDTQYF.

The chain joins TRBV7-9 to TRBJ1-1, with D possibly being TRBD1 (6 bases). The CDR3 is 12 amino acids. V was pared by 5 bases and J by 10 bases, with 14 bases between. Germline values: CDR1 SEHNR, CDR2 FQNEAQ (reference sequence). The CDR3 DNA follows: TGTGCCAGCAGCCCGTCCCGGGACACAGCTTTCTTT. This gives the protein CASSPSRDTAFF.

This chain connects TRBV7-9 to TRBJ1-1, with 11 bases lining up with TRBD1. Trimming at V came to 5 bases and at J to 5 bases, leaving 4 bases not matched to a gene. This CDR3 comprises 14 residues. Germline loops: CDR1 SEHNR, CDR2 FQNEAQ (reference sequence). CDR3 residues: CASSGRDRGTEAFF. CDR3 nucleotide sequence: TGTGCCAGCAGCGGGAGGGACAGGGGGACTGAAGCTTTCTTT.

The rearrangement uses TRBV9 and TRBJ2-1, with D possibly matching TRBD2 (6 bases). V lost 4 bases to trimming and J lost 8 bases, with 19 bases between them. This CDR3 comprises 15 residues. Germline V gene data show CDR1 as SGDLS and CDR2 as YYNGEE. The CDR3 DNA follows: TGTGCCAGCAGCCCGAGAGGTGGGGGGTCGGATGAGCAGTTCTTC. Translation gives CASSPRGGGSDEQFF.

The J gene is TRBJ1-1, the V gene TRBV7-2, with no clear D. The germline gives CDR1 SGHTA, CDR2 FQGNSA. This CDR3 has 14 amino acids. The V end was cut by 8 bases, the J end by 4 bases, with 17 bases between. CDR3 residues: CASALVGYRTEAFF. CDR3 nucleotide sequence: TGTGCCAGCGCACTGGTGGGGTACCGCACTGAAGCTTTCTTT.

The chain uses TRBV19 and TRBJ1-1; 8 bases are shared with TRBD1. Losses at the gene ends were 6 bases for V and 1 base for J; bases not matched to a gene: 4. Per germline, CDR1 LNHDA and CDR2 SQIVND (reference sequence). The length of the CDR3 is 14 residues. CDR3 coding DNA: TGTGCCAGTAGGAAGGACAGGGCGAACACTGAAGCTTTCTTT. Translating it yields CASRKDRANTEAFF.